Each of the 28 T cell receptor beta chains below was sequenced from the same sample in a study of regulatory T cells in long-lasting Graves disease. Arm-PCR of CDR3 regions and iRepertoire HTBI primers were the basis on which TCR beta libraries were built. TCRdb independently ran MiXCR on the multiplex PCR reads; one entry per CDR3 protein. Of hundreds of thousands of distinct CDR3 sequences in the sample, around 16% were seen once. Time point denoted: newly diagnosed GD, antithyroid drugs for less than 3 months. Making the TCR library involved RNA that had been extracted from PBMCs. The data also belong to a second study, concerning T cells in Graves' hyperthyroidism and ophthalmopathy.

The sequencing here drew on peripheral blood mononuclear cells (PBMCs), taken at new diagnosis, from a patient treated with antithyroid drugs. Every receptor here comes from a woman aged 40-60 years with Graves disease.

This clonotype was picked up many times. This sequence joins TRBV12-3 or TRBV12-4 and TRBJ1-2; D possibly corresponds to TRBD1 (5 bases). This CDR3 has 14 amino acids. The V end was cut by 0 bases, the J end by 4 bases, with 9 bases between. The CDR3 here is CASSLAGRAYGYTF. The DNA of the CDR3 is TGTGCCAGCAGTTTAGCTGGCAGGGCCTATGGCTACACCTTC.

The chain links TRBV20-1 to TRBJ2-3; 7 bases line up with TRBD2. CDR3 size: 19 residues. CDR1 and CDR2 from the germline V gene are DFQATT and SNEGSKA (reference sequence). The ends lost 0 bases at V and 3 bases at J; junction bases unmatched: 18. The CDR3 sequence: CSARDRGVERGVWTDTQYF. CDR3 bases: TGCAGTGCTAGAGATCGAGGGGTAGAACGGGGGGTATGGACAGATACGCAGTATTTT.

V usage is TRBV15 and J usage is TRBJ2-4; perhaps TRBD2 as D (5 bases). This CDR3 has 18 amino acids. Trimming took 2 bases from V and 1 from J, leaving 18 bases between them. From germline, CDR1 is LNHNV and CDR2 YYDKDF (reference sequence). The CDR3 spells CATSRTLSGFSAKNIQYF. The CDR3 region has the DNA TGTGCCACCAGCAGAACTCTCTCGGGATTTAGCGCCAAAAACATTCAGTACTTC.

At least ten counts were recorded for this clonotype. The chain carries TRBV12-3 or TRBV12-4 and TRBJ2-1, with 7 bases identical to TRBD1. This CDR3 has 15 amino acids. J gave up 6 bases and V 6 bases, and 11 bases lay outside the gene matches. The CDR3 DNA is TGTGCCAGCAGAATCGCAGGGGGTCAGGCCAATGAGCAGTTCTTC. This encodes CASRIAGGQANEQFF.

This clonotype was counted many times. The chain recombines TRBV12-3 or TRBV12-4 with TRBJ2-3; 9 bases fit TRBD2. Trimming took 5 bases from V and 1 from J; bases not matched to a gene: 4. The CDR3 sequence is 15 residues long. CDR3: CASSPLAGGTDTQYF. DNA for the CDR3: TGTGCCAGCAGTCCTTTAGCGGGGGGCACAGATACGCAGTATTTT.

This clonotype was found a few times. The gene calls are TRBV14 and TRBJ2-2, with a possible D match to TRBD2 (5 bases). The CDR3 is 16 residues long. Germline values: CDR1 SGHDN, CDR2 FVKESK. Trimming cost V 2 bases and J 3 bases, with 13 bases left between them. The CDR3 DNA reads TGTGCCAGCAGCCAACTAGCCCAGTTCGACACCGGGGAGCTGTTTTTT. Translated, it gives CASSQLAQFDTGELFF.

V is TRBV19 and J is TRBJ1-2; D gene uncertain. CDR3 size: 15 residues. Germline V gene lookup returns CDR1 LNHDA and CDR2 SQIVND (reference sequence). V was shortened by 7 bases and J by 7 bases, with 22 bases between the two germline ends. The CDR3 region has the DNA TGTGCCAGTACCCCCGCCCCCGGCGGGCAGAGTGGCTACACCTTC. Protein product: CASTPAPGGQSGYTF.

This clonotype has only a few counts. The CDR3 coding sequence is TGTGCCAGCAGCACGGCAGGGGACTATACAGATACGCAGTATTTT. Translation gives CASSTAGDYTDTQYF. This chain connects TRBV14 to TRBJ2-3; possibly TRBD2 for D (7 bases). Looked up from germline, CDR1 is SGHDN and CDR2 is FVKESK. There are 15 residues in the CDR3. V was trimmed by 5 bases and J by 3 bases, leaving 15 bases between them.

This clonotype was detected ten times or more. The rearrangement links TRBV11-3 to TRBJ1-2; tentatively, D is TRBD1 (5 bases). This CDR3 contains 13 residues. Trimming stripped 0 bases from V and 12 bases from J, with 14 bases between. CDR1 and CDR2 from the germline V gene are SGHNT and YENEEA. CDR3 sequence: CASSLEPFGDHTF. The CDR3 bases are TGTGCCAGCAGCTTAGAACCTTTCGGGGACCACACCTTC.

The V gene is TRBV20-1, the J gene TRBJ2-1, with 10 bases aligning to TRBD2. The length of the CDR3 is 17 residues. Trimming at V came to 5 bases and at J to 4 bases, leaving 14 bases not matched to a gene. Germline CDR1 is DFQATT and CDR2 is SNEGSKA (reference sequence). CDR3 sequence (DNA): TGCAGTGCTCTCCCCGGTTGGAGCGGGGGGGCGTACAATGAGCAGTTCTTC. Protein sequence: CSALPGWSGGAYNEQFF.

This chain uses TRBV4-1 with TRBJ2-6, with 9 bases lining up with TRBD1. CDR1 MGHRA and CDR2 YSYEKL come from the germline V gene. The junction had 10 bases not matched to a gene; V was cut back by 2 bases and J by 2 bases. The CDR3 loop spans 19 amino acids. CDR3 loop: CASSQPSGQGSAGANVLTF. The DNA of the CDR3 is TGCGCCAGCAGCCAACCCTCGGGACAGGGCAGTGCTGGGGCCAACGTCCTGACTTTC.

This chain connects TRBV27 to TRBJ1-6, with TRBD1 identical over 7 bases. This CDR3 has 15 amino acids. From germline, CDR1 is MNHEY and CDR2 SMNVEV (reference sequence). Unmatched junction bases numbered 5, after V lost 2 bases and J lost 7 bases. CDR3 protein: CASSLKGGSNSPLHF. The CDR3 nucleotides are TGTGCCAGCAGTTTAAAAGGGGGCTCGAATTCACCCCTCCACTTT.

This clonotype has more than one count but fewer than ten. The V and J genes are TRBV25-1 and TRBJ1-1; D is unclear. The CDR3 has 15 residues. V was trimmed by 1 base and J by 1 base, leaving 10 bases between them. Germline V gene data show CDR1 as MGHDK and CDR2 as SYGVNS. The CDR3 bases are TGTGCCAGCAGTGAATCGGGATTGAAGAACACTGAAGCTTTCTTT. It specifies CASSESGLKNTEAFF.

Comment on this clonotype: One base away lies a much larger clone, so this may be a sequencing read error. V gene TRBV7-2 combines with J gene TRBJ1-5; a weak D match, TRBD1 (5 bases). The germline gives CDR1 SGHTA, CDR2 FQGNSA. The CDR3 is 16 residues long. Here the CDR3 reads CASSLYSRESNRPQHF. The DNA for the CDR3 is TGTGCCAGCAGCTTATATAGCAGGGAGAGCAATCGGCCCCAGCATTTT.

This clonotype was seen ten or more times. The V gene is TRBV3-1, the J gene TRBJ1-2; no firm D call. The V end was cut by 0 bases, the J end by 4 bases, with 6 bases between. CDR1 and CDR2 (germline): LGHDT, YNNKEL (reference sequence). The CDR3 is 13 amino acids. The CDR3 region is CASSQDQIYGYTF. The CDR3 region has the DNA TGTGCCAGCAGCCAAGATCAGATCTATGGCTACACCTTC.

This clonotype was counted between two and nine times. This chain connects TRBV9 to TRBJ2-3; 12 bases line up with TRBD1. Germline V gives CDR1 SGDLS, CDR2 YYNGEE. There are 15 residues in the CDR3. The junction had 5 bases not matched to a gene; V was cut back by 4 bases and J by 5 bases. The CDR3 protein is CASSPGTGGRDTQYF. Here the CDR3 DNA reads TGTGCCAGCAGCCCCGGGACAGGGGGCAGAGATACGCAGTATTTT.

This clonotype came up many times. V gene TRBV4-1 combines with J gene TRBJ2-7; 10 nucleotides align to TRBD1. The V gene end was trimmed by 4 bases and the J gene end by 5 bases; junction bases not matched to a gene: 5. The CDR3 extends over 14 amino acids. Germline CDR1 MGHRA, CDR2 YSYEKL. CDR3 loop: CASSPRDRGDEQYF. The CDR3, as DNA: TGCGCCAGCAGCCCCCGGGACAGGGGCGACGAGCAGTACTTC.

This clonotype was seen ten or more times. J is TRBJ2-5 and V is TRBV30; weak D call: TRBD1 (6 bases). V gave up 5 bases and J gave up 5 bases, with 15 bases separating them. This CDR3 contains 13 residues. Germline V CDR1 and CDR2: GTSNPN, SVGIG (reference sequence). Here the CDR3 DNA reads TGTGCCTGGGGCTCAGGGGCCGGGGAGACCCAGTACTTC. This encodes CAWGSGAGETQYF.

This clonotype was recorded at least ten times. The CDR3 sequence is CSVVWGTGISNQPQHF. The CDR3 coding sequence is TGCAGCGTTGTTTGGGGGACAGGGATTTCCAATCAGCCCCAGCATTTT. This chain connects TRBV29-1 to TRBJ1-5, with 9 nucleotides matching TRBD1. The germline gives CDR1 SQVTM, CDR2 ANQGSEA. The junction had 10 bases not matched to a gene; V was cut back by 4 bases and J by 3 bases. The CDR3 length is 16 residues.

The chain employs TRBV3-1 and TRBJ1-1; no definite D call. The length of the CDR3 is 14 residues. Germline-derived CDR1 and CDR2 are LGHDT and YNNKEL (reference sequence). V lost 1 base and J lost 4, with 10 bases in between. The CDR3 spells CASSQGLGGTEAFF. The CDR3 DNA sequence: TGTGCCAGCAGCCAAGGATTGGGAGGCACTGAAGCTTTCTTT.

For this clonotype: A much larger clone lies one base from this, so it may be a read error. The chain uses TRBV6-1 and TRBJ2-1; D could derive from TRBD1 or TRBD2 (5 bases each). CDR1 is MNHNS and CDR2 is SASEGT in the germline V gene. V lost 10 bases, J lost 10 bases, and 26 bases lay in between. The CDR3 contains 15 residues. The CDR3 DNA reads TGTGCCACCTCTCGGGGACGAACGCCCATCTACGAGCAGTTCTTC. It specifies CATSRGRTPIYEQFF.

The rearrangement uses TRBV5-1 and TRBJ1-1; D perhaps matches TRBD1 (5 bases). The CDR3 totals 17 residues. In germline, CDR1 is SGHRS, CDR2 YFSETQ. Trimming shortened V by 5 bases and J by 1 base, and 21 bases separated the two germline ends. CDR3 residues: CASSPPVGGKRNTEAFF. CDR3 sequence (DNA): TGCGCCAGCAGTCCCCCAGTCGGGGGGAAAAGGAACACTGAAGCTTTCTTT.

This clonotype has a handful of counts. The V and J genes are TRBV20-1 and TRBJ2-5; 9 nucleotides line up with TRBD1. The CDR3 sequence is 15 residues long. V gave up 2 bases and J gave up 5 bases; unmatched junction bases: 9. CDR1 is DFQATT and CDR2 is SNEGSKA in the germline V gene (reference sequence). The CDR3 sequence is CSARNSTGGRETQYF. CDR3 coding DNA: TGCAGTGCTAGAAATTCCACAGGGGGCAGGGAGACCCAGTACTTC.

This clonotype has a handful of counts. The chain combines TRBV3-1 with TRBJ2-3, with 13 nucleotides matching TRBD2. J was trimmed by 5 bases and V by 2 bases; bases with no gene match: 7. Germline V lookup: CDR1 LGHDT, CDR2 YNNKEL (reference sequence). CDR3 length: 17 amino acids. The CDR3 DNA sequence: TGTGCCAGCAGCCAACAACTAGCGGGGGGGCCTGGAGATACGCAGTATTTT. It is translated as CASSQQLAGGPGDTQYF.

The genes are TRBV7-9 and TRBJ1-3, with D unresolved. CDR3 length: 15 amino acids. Between the trimmed V and J ends, which lost 1 base and 7 bases, there was a span of 14 bases. The V gene's germline CDR1 is SEHNR and CDR2 FQNEAQ (reference sequence). CDR3 sequence: CASSLGYRDANTIYF. As DNA, the CDR3 is TGTGCCAGCAGCTTAGGGTATCGGGATGCCAACACCATATATTTT.

This clonotype was seen many times. The chain joins TRBV12-3 or TRBV12-4 to TRBJ2-3; D remains unclear. The CDR3 extends over 14 amino acids. V lost 0 bases to trimming and J lost 4 bases, with 8 bases between them. CDR3 in amino acids: CASSLAPQADTQYF. CDR3 DNA: TGTGCCAGCAGTTTAGCGCCCCAGGCAGATACGCAGTATTTT.

This clonotype occurred a few times. This rearrangement joins TRBV28 to TRBJ1-2, with a possible D match to TRBD1 (5 bases). The CDR3 has 13 residues. V was shortened by 8 bases and J by 4 bases, with 14 bases between the two germline ends. CDR1 is MDHEN and CDR2 is SYDVKM in the germline V gene. This chain's CDR3 is CASLPPGTYGYTF. CDR3 bases: TGTGCCAGCCTACCCCCGGGGACCTATGGCTACACCTTC.

This clonotype was recorded at least ten times. The genes are TRBV4-1 and TRBJ2-7; TRBD1 agrees at 9 bases. Germline CDR1 is MGHRA and CDR2 is YSYEKL. The CDR3 is made up of 13 amino acids. Trimming at V came to 6 bases and at J to 3 bases, leaving 3 bases not matched to a gene. The CDR3 nucleotides are TGCGCCAGCAGAGGACAGGGGAACTACGAGCAGTACTTC. This sequence encodes CASRGQGNYEQYF.